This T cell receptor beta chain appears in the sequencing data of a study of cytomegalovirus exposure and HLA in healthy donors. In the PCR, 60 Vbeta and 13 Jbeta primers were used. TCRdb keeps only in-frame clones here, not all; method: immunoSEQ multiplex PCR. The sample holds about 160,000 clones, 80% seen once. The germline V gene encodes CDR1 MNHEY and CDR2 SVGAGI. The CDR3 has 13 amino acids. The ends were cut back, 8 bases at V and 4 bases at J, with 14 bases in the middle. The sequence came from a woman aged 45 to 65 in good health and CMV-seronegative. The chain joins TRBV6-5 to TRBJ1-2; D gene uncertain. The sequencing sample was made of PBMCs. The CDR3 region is CASGGRISYGYTF. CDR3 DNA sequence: TGTGCCAGCGGAGGGAGGATCTCCTATGGCTACACCTTC.